This T cell receptor beta chain emerged from a study of blood T cell repertoires in COVID-19 (dated by TCRdb to 2020 to 2021). As for the study more broadly: Samples covering the acute and convalescent phases of COVID-19 were provided by collaborators in the United States, Italy and Spain. HLA class I and class II types, where available, came from metadata supplied by the sample provider rather than from assay-based typing. Subjects who had been exposed to COVID-19, were actively infected with it, or had recovered from it provided the deeply sampled blood TCRbeta repertoires that made up the dataset. The sample metadata nearly always contained a de-identified subject ID, COVID-19 status, age in years and sex. The material from the prospective study consisted of cDNA or gDNA derived from T cells, B-cell-depleted T cells, or PBMCs. The repertoires were released in a freely available public database meant as a resource for research on the immune response to SARS-CoV-2. Samples were obtained from the ongoing ImmuneRACE study (first 160 participants) and from over 1,000 subjects provided by 6 global collaborators. The full study reports these points: Clinical and demographic metadata were provided uncurated, with the amount varying by source and participant.

TCRbeta CDR3 regions were amplified from genomic DNA by means of the immunoSEQ Assay, a bias-controlled multiplex PCR. Concerning the study's data processing: Nucleated cell counts per sample were estimated from amplification of reference gene primers within the assay. To quantify the absolute abundance of each unique TCRbeta CDR3 rearrangement, sequence reads were collapsed and filtered. For each sample, productive Simpson clonality was calculated as the square root of Simpson's diversity index across productive rearrangements. Drawn from immuneACCESS, this table holds only the in-frame rearrangements with V and J called that TCRdb kept. Clones are partly lost; checked studies trace under half to an unresolved V gene and leave the rest unexplained. V and J calls and clone size follow that table, whereas D and trimming were derived from the DNA. The sample table shows 50,000 to 55,000 clones, and roughly 90% are seen once. The ten top clones hold around 2.7% of the sample.

About this clone: The antigen it recognizes is unknown. Per-nucleotide qualities are absent, and no much larger clonotype sits a single base away.

Each collaborating institution followed its own protocols to collect whole blood in K2EDTA tubes. Collaborator samples were shipped for TCRbeta analysis as frozen whole blood, isolated PBMCs, or DNA extracted from either sample type. The CDR3, from cysteine to phenylalanine, totals 14 residues. Only CDR3 DNA remains: 42 bases, in frame from the first base. Between the V and J ends, shortened by 7 bases and 6 bases respectively, the junction contains 16 bases. The germline V gene (reference sequence) yields GTSNPN for CDR1 and SVGIG for CDR2. This clonotype was sampled from an elderly man with acute or convalescent COVID-19. The chain uses TRBV30 and TRBJ1-6; a confident D gene designation cannot be given. Sequencing used peripheral blood. For the CDR3, the sequence is CASQQTASNSPLHF. The sequenced DNA is TGTGCCTCACAGCAGACCGCGTCTAATTCACCCCTCCACTTT.